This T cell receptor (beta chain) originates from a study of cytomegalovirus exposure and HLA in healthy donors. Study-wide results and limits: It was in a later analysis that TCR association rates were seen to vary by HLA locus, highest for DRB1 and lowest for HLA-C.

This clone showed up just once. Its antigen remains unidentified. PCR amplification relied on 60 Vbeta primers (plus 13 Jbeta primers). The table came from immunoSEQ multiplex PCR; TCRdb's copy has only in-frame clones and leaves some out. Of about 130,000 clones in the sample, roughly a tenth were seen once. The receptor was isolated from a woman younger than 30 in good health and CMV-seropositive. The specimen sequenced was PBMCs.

CDR3 sequence: CASSELYNEQFF. The CDR3 nucleotides read TGTGCCAGCAGTGAACTCTACAATGAGCAGTTCTTC. This rearrangement joins TRBV6-1 to TRBJ2-1; D gene ambiguous. CDR3 length: 12 amino acids. With 2 bases removed from V and 3 bases from J, the gap between germline ends came to 2 bases. The V gene's germline CDR1 is MNHNS and CDR2 SASEGT.